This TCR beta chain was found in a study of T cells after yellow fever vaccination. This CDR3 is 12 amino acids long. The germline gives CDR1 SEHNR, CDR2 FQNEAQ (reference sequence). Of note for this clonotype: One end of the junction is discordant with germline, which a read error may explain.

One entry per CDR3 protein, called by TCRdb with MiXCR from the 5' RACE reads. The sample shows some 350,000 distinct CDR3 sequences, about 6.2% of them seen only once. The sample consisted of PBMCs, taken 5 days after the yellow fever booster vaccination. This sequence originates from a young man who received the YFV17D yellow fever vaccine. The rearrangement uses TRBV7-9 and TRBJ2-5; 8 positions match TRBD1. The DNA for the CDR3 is TGTGCCAGCAGCTTACCTCCGGGACAGGCTACTTTC. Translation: CASSLPPGQATF.